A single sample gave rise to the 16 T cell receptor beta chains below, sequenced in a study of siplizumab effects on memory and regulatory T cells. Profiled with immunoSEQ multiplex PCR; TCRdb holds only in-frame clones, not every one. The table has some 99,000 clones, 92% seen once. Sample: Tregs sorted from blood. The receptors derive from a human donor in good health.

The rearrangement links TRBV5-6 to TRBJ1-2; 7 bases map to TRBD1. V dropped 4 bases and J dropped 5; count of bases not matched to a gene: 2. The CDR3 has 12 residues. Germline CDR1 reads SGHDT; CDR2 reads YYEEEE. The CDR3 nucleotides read TGTGCCAGCAGCCTACAGGGGTATGGCTACACCTTC. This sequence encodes CASSLQGYGYTF. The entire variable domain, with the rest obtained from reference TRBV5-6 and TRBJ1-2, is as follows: DAGVTQSPTHLIKTRGQQVTLRCSPKSGHDTVSWYQQALGQGPQFIFQYYEEEERQRGNFPDRFSGHQFPNYSSELNVNALLLGDSALYLCASSLQGYGYTFGSGTRLTVV.

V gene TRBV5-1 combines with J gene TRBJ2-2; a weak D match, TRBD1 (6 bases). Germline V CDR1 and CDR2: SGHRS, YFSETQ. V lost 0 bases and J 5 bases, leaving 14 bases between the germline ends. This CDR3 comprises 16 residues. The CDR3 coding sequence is TGCGCCAGCAGCTTGGGGGGACACCCCGAGACCGGGGAGCTGTTTTTT. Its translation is CASSLGGHPETGELFF. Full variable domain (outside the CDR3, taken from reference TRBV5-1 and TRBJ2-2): KAGVTQTPRYLIKTRGQQVTLSCSPISGHRSVSWYQQTPGQGLQFLFEYFSETQRNKGNFPGRFSGRQFSNSRSEMNVSTLELGDSALYLCASSLGGHPETGELFFGEGSRLTVL.

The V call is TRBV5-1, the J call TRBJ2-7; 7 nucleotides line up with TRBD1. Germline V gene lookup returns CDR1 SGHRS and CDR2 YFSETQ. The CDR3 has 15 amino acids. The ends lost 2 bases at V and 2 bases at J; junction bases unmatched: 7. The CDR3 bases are TGCGCCAGCAGCTTTTCGACGGGACAGACCTACGAGCAGTACTTC. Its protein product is CASSFSTGQTYEQYF.

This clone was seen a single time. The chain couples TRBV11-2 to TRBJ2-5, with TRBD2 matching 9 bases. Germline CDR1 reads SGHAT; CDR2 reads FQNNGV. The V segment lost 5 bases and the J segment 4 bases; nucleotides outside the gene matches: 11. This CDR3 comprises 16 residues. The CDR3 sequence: CASSRVGGGAAETQYF. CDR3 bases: TGTGCCAGCAGCCGGGTCGGCGGGGGGGCAGCAGAGACCCAGTACTTC.

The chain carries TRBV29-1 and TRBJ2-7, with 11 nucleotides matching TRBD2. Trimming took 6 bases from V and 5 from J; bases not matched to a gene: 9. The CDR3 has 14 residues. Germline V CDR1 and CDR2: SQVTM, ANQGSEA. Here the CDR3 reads CSVVSGTSGDEQYF. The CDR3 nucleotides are TGCAGCGTCGTTTCCGGGACTAGCGGTGACGAGCAGTACTTC.

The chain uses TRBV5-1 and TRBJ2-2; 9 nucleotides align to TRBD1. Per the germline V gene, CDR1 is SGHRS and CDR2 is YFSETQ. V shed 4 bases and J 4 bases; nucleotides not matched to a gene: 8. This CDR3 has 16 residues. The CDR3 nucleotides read TGCGCCAGCAGCGTAGGGACAGGGTATAGCACCGGGGAGCTGTTTTTT. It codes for CASSVGTGYSTGELFF.

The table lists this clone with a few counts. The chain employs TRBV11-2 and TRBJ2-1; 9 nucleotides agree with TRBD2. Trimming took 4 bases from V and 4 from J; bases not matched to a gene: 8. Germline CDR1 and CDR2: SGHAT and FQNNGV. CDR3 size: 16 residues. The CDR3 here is CASSSTGTSRYNEQFF. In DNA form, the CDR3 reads TGTGCCAGCAGCTCGACCGGGACTAGCAGGTACAATGAGCAGTTCTTC.

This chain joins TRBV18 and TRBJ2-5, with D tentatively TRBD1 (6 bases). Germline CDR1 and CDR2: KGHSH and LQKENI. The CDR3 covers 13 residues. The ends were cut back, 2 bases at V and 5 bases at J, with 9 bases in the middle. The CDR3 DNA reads TGTGCCAGCTCACCAGTTAGGGGGGAGACCCAGTACTTC. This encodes CASSPVRGETQYF.

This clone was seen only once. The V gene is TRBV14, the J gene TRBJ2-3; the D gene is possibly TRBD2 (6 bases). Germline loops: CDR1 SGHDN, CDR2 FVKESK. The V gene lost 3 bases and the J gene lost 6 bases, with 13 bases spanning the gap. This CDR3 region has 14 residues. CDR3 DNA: TGTGCCAGCAGCCAGGAGGGTCTATCGGATACGCAGTATTTT. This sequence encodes CASSQEGLSDTQYF.

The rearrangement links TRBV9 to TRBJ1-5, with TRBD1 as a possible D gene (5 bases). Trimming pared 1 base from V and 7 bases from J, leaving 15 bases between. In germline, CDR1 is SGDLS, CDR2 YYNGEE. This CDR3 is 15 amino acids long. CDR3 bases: TGTGCCAGCAGCGTATCTGGGGGATCAGGGCAGCCCCAGCATTTT. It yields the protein CASSVSGGSGQPQHF. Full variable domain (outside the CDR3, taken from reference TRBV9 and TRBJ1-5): DSGVTQTPKHLITATGQRVTLRCSPRSGDLSVYWYQQSLDQGLQFLIQYYNGEERAKGNILERFSAQQFPDLHSELNLSSLELGDSALYFCASSVSGGSGQPQHFGDGTRLSIL.

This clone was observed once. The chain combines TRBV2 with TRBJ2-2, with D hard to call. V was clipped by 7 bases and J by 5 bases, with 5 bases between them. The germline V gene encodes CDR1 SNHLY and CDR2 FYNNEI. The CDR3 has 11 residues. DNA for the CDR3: TGTGCCAGCATGATTACCGGGGAGCTGTTTTTT. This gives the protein CASMITGELFF. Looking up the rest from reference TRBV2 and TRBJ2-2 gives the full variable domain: EPEVTQTPSHQVTQMGQEVILRCVPISNHLYFYWYRQILGQKVEFLVSFYNNEISEKSEIFDDQFSVERPDGSNFTLKIRSTKLEDSAMYFCASMITGELFFGEGSRLTVL.

CDR3: CASSLSRRLAGRQDTQYF. The CDR3 DNA reads TGTGCCAGCAGTTTATCTCGCCGACTAGCGGGACGACAAGATACGCAGTATTTT. J is TRBJ2-3 and V is TRBV27; TRBD2 matches 11 bases. This CDR3 has 18 residues. Trimming cost V 0 bases and J 5 bases; bases outside gene matches: 10. Per germline, CDR1 MNHEY and CDR2 SMNVEV (reference sequence).

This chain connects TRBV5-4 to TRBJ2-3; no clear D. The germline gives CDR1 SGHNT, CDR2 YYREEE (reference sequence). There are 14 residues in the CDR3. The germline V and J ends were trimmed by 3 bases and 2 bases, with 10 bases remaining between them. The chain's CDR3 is CASSSDLNTDTQYF. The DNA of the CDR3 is TGTGCCAGCAGCTCAGACTTGAACACAGATACGCAGTATTTT.

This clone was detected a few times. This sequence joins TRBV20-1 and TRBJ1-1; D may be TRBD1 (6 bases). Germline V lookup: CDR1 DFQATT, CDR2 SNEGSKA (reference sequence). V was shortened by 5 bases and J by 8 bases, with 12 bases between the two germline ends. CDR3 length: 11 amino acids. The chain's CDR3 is CSALPGHEAFF. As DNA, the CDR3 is TGCAGTGCTCTACCGGGACACGAAGCTTTCTTT.

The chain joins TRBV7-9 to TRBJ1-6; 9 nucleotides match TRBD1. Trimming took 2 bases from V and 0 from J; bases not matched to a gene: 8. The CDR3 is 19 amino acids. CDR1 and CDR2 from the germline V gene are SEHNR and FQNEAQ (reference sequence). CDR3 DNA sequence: TGTGCCAGCAGCTTATACAGGGGGCCTCTGAGCTCCTATAATTCACCCCTCCACTTT. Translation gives CASSLYRGPLSSYNSPLHF.

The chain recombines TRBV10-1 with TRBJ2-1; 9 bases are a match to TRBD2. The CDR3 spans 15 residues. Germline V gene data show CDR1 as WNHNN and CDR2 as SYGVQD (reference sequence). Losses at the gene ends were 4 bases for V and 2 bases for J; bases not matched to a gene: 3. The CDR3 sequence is CASSGAGGPYNEQFF. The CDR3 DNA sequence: TGCGCCAGCAGTGGTGCGGGAGGGCCCTACAATGAGCAGTTCTTC.